Listed here is a single TCR beta chain. The V gene's germline CDR1 is SGHVS and CDR2 FQNEAQ. This CDR3 spans 14 amino acids. Unmatched junction bases numbered 8, after V lost 5 bases and J lost 5 bases. Participant ages covered roughly 18 to 89 years across 24 US areas. In the study's own analysis: For nucleated cells, counts were estimated from reference gene primer amplification. The assay was immunoSEQ multiplex PCR, and TCRdb's table has in-frame clones only and misses some. The V and J calls and clone size were taken over from that table, and D and trimming were inferred from the DNA. Counted here are about 250,000 clones, almost 85% occurring once; the ten biggest clones make up about 9.1%. This sample was taken from a study of blood T cell repertoires in COVID-19. Whole-study context: Sources were T cells, B-cell-depleted T cells, or PBMCs; the material itself was cDNA or gDNA.

The sample comprised PBMCs or T cells enriched from blood (not recorded which). The receptor comes from a woman in her forties or fifties with acute COVID-19. V gene TRBV7-8 combines with J gene TRBJ1-2; 7 bases agree with TRBD1. The CDR3 region is CASSPPGTDYGYTF. In DNA form, the CDR3 reads TGTGCCAGCAGCCCTCCTGGGACAGATTATGGCTACACCTTC.